Many counts were recorded for the clone carrying this T cell receptor beta chain. The antigen is undetermined. Template switching by 5'RACE produced TCR cDNA, adding a universal primer site and UMIs. TCRdb reprocessed the 5' RACE reads with MiXCR, giving one entry per CDR3 protein. This table holds about 220,000 distinct CDR3 sequences, roughly 3.3% found once. The sample comes from a study of T cells after yellow fever vaccination. The study, taken as a whole, reports: Among primary-vaccination clones, most reappeared after the booster, at about 95% for CD4 and 88% for CD8. Across the CD4 and CD8 compartments, a small share of clonotypes was present in both. The secondary response peaked faster, at day 5 versus 15, but was weaker.

V was clipped by 0 bases and J by 4 bases, with 8 bases between them. CDR1 is SGHRS, CDR2 YFSETQ, per germline. The CDR3 covers 14 residues. The input for sequencing was CD4+ T cells sorted from PBMCs, taken 10 days after the yellow fever booster vaccination. The TCR originated in a man younger than 30 who received the YFV17D yellow fever vaccine. V usage is TRBV5-1 and J usage is TRBJ2-1; D is possibly TRBD1 (5 bases). In DNA form, the CDR3 reads TGCGCCAGCAGCTTGGGGGGCCCATACAATGAGCAGTTCTTC. Its translation is CASSLGGPYNEQFF.